The rows below give T cell receptor beta chains drawn from one sample of a study of T cell responses to AZD1222 COVID-19 vaccine. Assay: immunoSEQ multiplex PCR; the TCRdb copy retains only in-frame clones and omits some. This table holds fewer than 200,000 clones, roughly 92% found once. Sequencing used peripheral blood, obtained on day 0 of AZD1222 vaccination. The origin of the receptors is an adult in good health. Both conserved end residues are part of each CDR3. A D gene is named only where the DNA matches it firmly. A row's size may be missing; if present it is once, few, many or a size class.

CDR3aa: CASSDRTSANKNIQYF
CDR3nt: TGTGCCAGCAGTGACCGGACTAGCGCCAACAAAAACATTCAGTACTTC
abundance: NA
d_gene: TRBD2
j_gene: TRBJ2-4
v_gene: TRBV2
len: 16

CDR3aa: CASSLFAGLDEAFF
CDR3nt: TGTGCCAGCAGCTTATTTGCGGGGTTGGATGAAGCTTTCTTT
abundance: NA
d_gene: NA
j_gene: TRBJ1-1
v_gene: TRBV11-2
len: 14

CDR3aa: CASSLSTGGNTIYF
CDR3nt: TGTGCCAGCAGTTTATCGACAGGCGGGAACACCATATATTTT
abundance: NA
d_gene: NA
j_gene: TRBJ1-3
v_gene: TRBV27
len: 14

CDR3aa: CASSKSTNQPQHF
CDR3nt: TGTGCCAGCAGCAAATCGACTAATCAGCCCCAGCATTTT
abundance: NA
d_gene: NA
j_gene: TRBJ1-5
v_gene: TRBV7-9
len: 13

CDR3aa: CASSLIGGAYNEQFF
CDR3nt: TGTGCCAGTAGTCTCATCGGGGGAGCTTACAATGAGCAGTTCTTC
abundance: NA
d_gene: NA
j_gene: TRBJ2-1
v_gene: TRBV19
len: 15

CDR3aa: CASSLVTDFSYGYTF
CDR3nt: TGTGCCAGCAGCTTAGTAACAGACTTTAGCTATGGCTACACCTTC
abundance: NA
d_gene: NA
j_gene: TRBJ1-2
v_gene: TRBV7-2
len: 15

CDR3aa: CASSPSQLNTEAFF
CDR3nt: TGTGCCAGCAGCCCGAGCCAGTTGAACACTGAAGCTTTCTTT
abundance: NA
d_gene: NA
j_gene: TRBJ1-1
v_gene: TRBV6-5
len: 14

CDR3aa: CASSVAGGTVLEQFF
CDR3nt: TGTGCCAGCAGTGTAGCGGGGGGGACCGTATTGGAGCAGTTCTTC
abundance: NA
d_gene: TRBD2
j_gene: TRBJ2-1
v_gene: TRBV6-1
len: 15

CDR3aa: CASLRPQGKLDEQYF
CDR3nt: TGTGCCAGCCTCAGACCACAGGGTAAACTGGACGAGCAGTACTTC
abundance: few
d_gene: NA
j_gene: TRBJ2-7
v_gene: TRBV6-5
len: 15

CDR3aa: CSVEVLDRGDWGNTEAFF
CDR3nt: TGCAGCGTTGAGGTCTTGGACAGGGGAGATTGGGGGAACACTGAAGCTTTCTTT
abundance: NA
d_gene: TRBD1
j_gene: TRBJ1-1
v_gene: TRBV29-1
len: 18

CDR3aa: CASSGYATDSPYGYTF
CDR3nt: TGTGCCAGCAGTGGGTATGCGACAGACTCTCCCTATGGCTACACCTTC
abundance: NA
d_gene: NA
j_gene: TRBJ1-2
v_gene: TRBV5-4
len: 16

CDR3aa: CASGRDKLYSGNTIYF
CDR3nt: TGTGCCAGCGGCCGGGACAAATTATACTCTGGAAACACCATATATTTT
abundance: NA
d_gene: NA
j_gene: TRBJ1-3
v_gene: TRBV7-2
len: 16

CDR3aa: CAWSPPWLGTDTQYF
CDR3nt: TGTGCCTGGAGTCCTCCGTGGTTGGGCACAGATACGCAGTATTTT
abundance: NA
d_gene: NA
j_gene: TRBJ2-3
v_gene: TRBV30
len: 15

CDR3aa: CASSPLGTGAYEQYF
CDR3nt: TGTGCCAGCTCACCCCTTGGGACAGGGGCCTACGAGCAGTACTTC
abundance: NA
d_gene: TRBD1
j_gene: TRBJ2-7
v_gene: TRBV18
len: 15